Listed here is a single TCR beta chain. This clone was recorded a few times. Its specific antigen is unknown. Within one base of it there is no much larger clone, and no base qualities were kept. Donors were patients with melanoma. This sample stems from a study of CD4+ T cells in melanoma (dated by TCRdb to between 2021 and 2024). The study in broad terms: Neoantigen-specific CD4+ T cells in human melanoma were what the study investigated.

Receptor amplification or capture employed the immunoSEQ multiplex PCR assay. The table was pulled from immuneACCESS by TCRdb, which kept in-frame rearrangements only. Such tables lose some clones; where checked, under half of the loss comes from unresolved V genes, and the rest has no known cause. For this sample the table gives tens of thousands of clones, of which over 75% were detected only once. The ten most abundant clones make up 9% to 10% of the sample. The CDR3 sequence holds 15 residues, the cysteine and phenylalanine included. The entry retains the CDR3 DNA only, 45 bases that are in frame from base 1. The trim is 3 bases for V and 3 bases for J, with a gap of 13 bases between the germline ends. The germline V gene supplies CDR1 SNHLY and CDR2 FYNNEI. Points the paper makes about the study in general: Neoantigen-specific CD4+ T cells were reported to be correlated with the function of CD8+ T cells, macrophages and B cells. According to the report, neoantigen-specific CD4+ T cells in melanoma displayed diverse differentiation states.

This receptor was identified in a human donor with melanoma. The chain links TRBV2 with TRBJ2-3; the D gene is possibly TRBD1, with 5 bases matching. The CDR3 region reads CASSELGRATDTQYF. The bases read TGTGCCAGCAGTGAGTTAGGCAGGGCTACAGATACGCAGTATTTT.